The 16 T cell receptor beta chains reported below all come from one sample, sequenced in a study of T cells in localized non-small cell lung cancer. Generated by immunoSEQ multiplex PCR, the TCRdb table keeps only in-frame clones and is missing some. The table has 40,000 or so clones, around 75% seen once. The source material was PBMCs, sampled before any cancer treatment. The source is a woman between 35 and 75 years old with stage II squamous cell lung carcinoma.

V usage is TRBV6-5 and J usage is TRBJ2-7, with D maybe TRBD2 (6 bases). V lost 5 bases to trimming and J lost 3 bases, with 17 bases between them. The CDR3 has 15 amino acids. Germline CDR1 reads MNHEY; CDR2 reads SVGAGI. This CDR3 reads CASSQPGLLGYEQYF. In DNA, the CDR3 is TGTGCCAGCAGTCAGCCGGGACTCCTTGGCTACGAGCAGTACTTC.

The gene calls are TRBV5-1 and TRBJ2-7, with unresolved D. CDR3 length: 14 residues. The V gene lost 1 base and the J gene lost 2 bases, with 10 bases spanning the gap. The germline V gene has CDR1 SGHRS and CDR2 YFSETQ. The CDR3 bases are TGCGCCAGCAGCTTGATTGGGGTCCCCTACGAGCAGTACGTC. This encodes CASSLIGVPYEQYV.

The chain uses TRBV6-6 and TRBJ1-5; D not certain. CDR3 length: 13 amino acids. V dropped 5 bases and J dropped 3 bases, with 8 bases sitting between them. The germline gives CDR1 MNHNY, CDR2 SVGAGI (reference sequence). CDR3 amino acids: CASSPQTNQPQHF. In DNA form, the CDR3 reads TGTGCCAGCAGTCCGCAGACCAATCAGCCCCAGCATTTT.

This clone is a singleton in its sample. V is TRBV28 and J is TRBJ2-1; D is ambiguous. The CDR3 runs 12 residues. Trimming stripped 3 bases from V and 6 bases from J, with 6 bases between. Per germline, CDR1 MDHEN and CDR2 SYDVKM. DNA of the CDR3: TGTGCCAGCAGTTTTCTGGCCAATGAGCAGTTCTTC. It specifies CASSFLANEQFF.

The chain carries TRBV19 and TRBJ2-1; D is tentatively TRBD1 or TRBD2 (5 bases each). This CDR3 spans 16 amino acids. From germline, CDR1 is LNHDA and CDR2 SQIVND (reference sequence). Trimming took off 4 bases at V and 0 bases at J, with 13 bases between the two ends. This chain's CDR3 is CASSSNGGSSYNEQFF. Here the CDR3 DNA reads TGTGCCAGTAGTAGTAATGGGGGAAGCTCCTACAATGAGCAGTTCTTC.

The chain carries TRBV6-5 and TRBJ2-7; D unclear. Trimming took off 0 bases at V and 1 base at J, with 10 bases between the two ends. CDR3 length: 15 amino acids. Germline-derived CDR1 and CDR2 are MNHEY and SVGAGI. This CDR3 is CASSYSPFYSYEQYF. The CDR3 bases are TGTGCCAGCAGTTACTCGCCTTTCTATTCCTACGAGCAGTACTTC.

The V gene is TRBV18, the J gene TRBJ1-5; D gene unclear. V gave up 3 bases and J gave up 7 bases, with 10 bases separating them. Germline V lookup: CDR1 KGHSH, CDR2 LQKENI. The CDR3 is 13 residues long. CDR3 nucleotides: TGTGCCAGCTCACCCTTGCCTGGGCAGCCCCAGCATTTT. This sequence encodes CASSPLPGQPQHF.

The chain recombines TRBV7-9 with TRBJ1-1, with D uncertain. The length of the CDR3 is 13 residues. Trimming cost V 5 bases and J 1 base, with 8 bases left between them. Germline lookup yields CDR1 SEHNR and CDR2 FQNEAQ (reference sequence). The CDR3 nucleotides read TGTGCCAGCAGCCCTAGATCGAACACTGAAGCTTTCTTT. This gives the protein CASSPRSNTEAFF.

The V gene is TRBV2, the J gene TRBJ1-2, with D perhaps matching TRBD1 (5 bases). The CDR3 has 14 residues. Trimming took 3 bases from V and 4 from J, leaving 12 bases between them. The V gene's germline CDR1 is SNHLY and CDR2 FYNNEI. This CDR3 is CASSESWGGYGYTF. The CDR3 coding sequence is TGTGCCAGCAGTGAGAGTTGGGGGGGCTATGGCTACACCTTC.

CDR3 bases: TGTGCCAGTAGCTCCATCGAGCGGAACACCGGGGAGCTGTTTTTT. Translating it yields CASSSIERNTGELFF. The chain employs TRBV19 and TRBJ2-2; no clear D gene. V lost 6 bases and J lost 1, with 12 bases in between. There are 15 residues in the CDR3. CDR1 and CDR2 from the germline V gene are LNHDA and SQIVND (reference sequence).

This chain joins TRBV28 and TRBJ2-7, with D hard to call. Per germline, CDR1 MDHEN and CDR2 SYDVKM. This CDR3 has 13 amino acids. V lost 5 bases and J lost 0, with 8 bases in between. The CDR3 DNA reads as TGTGCCAGCAGTCCGCCTCCCTCCTACGAGCAGTACTTC. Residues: CASSPPPSYEQYF.

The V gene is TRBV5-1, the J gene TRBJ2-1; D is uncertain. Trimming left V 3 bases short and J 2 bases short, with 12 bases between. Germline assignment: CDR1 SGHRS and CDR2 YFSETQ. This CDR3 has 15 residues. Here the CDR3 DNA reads TGCGCCAGCAGCTCTGGAGAACCACCCTACAATGAGCAGTTCTTC. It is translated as CASSSGEPPYNEQFF.

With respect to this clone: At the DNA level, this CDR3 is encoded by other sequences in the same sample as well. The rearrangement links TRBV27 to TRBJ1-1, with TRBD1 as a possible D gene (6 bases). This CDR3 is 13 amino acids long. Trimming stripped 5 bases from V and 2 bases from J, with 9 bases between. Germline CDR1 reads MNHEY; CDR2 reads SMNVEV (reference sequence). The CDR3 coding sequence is TGTGCCAGCAGTCAACAGGGAAACACTGAAGCTTTCTTT. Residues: CASSQQGNTEAFF.

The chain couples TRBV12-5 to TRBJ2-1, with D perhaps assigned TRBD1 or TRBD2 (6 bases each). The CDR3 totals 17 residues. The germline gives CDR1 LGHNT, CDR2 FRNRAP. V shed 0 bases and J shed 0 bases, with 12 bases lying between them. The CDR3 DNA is TGTGCTAGTGGTTTGGTACTAGGGGGGAGCTCCTACAATGAGCAGTTCTTC. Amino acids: CASGLVLGGSSYNEQFF.

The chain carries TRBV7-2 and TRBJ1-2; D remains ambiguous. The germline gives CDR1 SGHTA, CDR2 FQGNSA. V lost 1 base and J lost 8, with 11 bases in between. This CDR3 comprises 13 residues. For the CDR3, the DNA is TGTGCCAGCAGCTTAGTAATCTTAGGGGGCTACACCTTC. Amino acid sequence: CASSLVILGGYTF. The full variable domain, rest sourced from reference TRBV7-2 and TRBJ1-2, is GAGVSQSPSNKVTEKGKDVELRCDPISGHTALYWYRQSLGQGLEFLIYFQGNSAPDKSGLPSDRFSAERTGGSVSTLTIQRTQQEDSAVYLCASSLVILGGYTFGSGTRLTVV.

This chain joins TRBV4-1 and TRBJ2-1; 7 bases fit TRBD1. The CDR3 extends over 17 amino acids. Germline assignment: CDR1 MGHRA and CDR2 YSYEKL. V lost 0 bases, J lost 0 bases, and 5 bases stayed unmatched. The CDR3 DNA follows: TGCGCCAGCAGCCAAGAATGGGACAGCAGCTCCTACAATGAGCAGTTCTTC. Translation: CASSQEWDSSSYNEQFF.